The present T cell receptor beta chain was sequenced within a study of molecular identifiers for immune sequencing clone quantification. Turning to this clonotype: Antigen specificity is unknown.

It was with previously described methods and listed TCR primers that bulk TCR libraries were made. In TCRdb, the PCR reads were re-called with MiXCR into one record per CDR3 protein. The table shows about 640,000 distinct CDR3 sequences, with nearly 20% occurring only once. CD8+CD4-CCR7+CD45RA+ cells were sorted as naive CD8 T cells. Notes on the study in general: Reports indicate spiked Jurkat TCR RNA from one cell could be found among 1 million or so naive cells. Shared barcodes on identical TCR molecules could underestimate the sizes of highly expanded clones.

In germline, CDR1 is SGHVS, CDR2 FNYEAQ. V was pared by 5 bases and J by 1 base, with 16 bases between. The CDR3 spans 16 residues. The clonotype comes from a human donor in good health. Some libraries in this study had Jurkat cell RNA spiked in. Sequencing input: naive CD8+ T cells from blood, with Jurkat cell RNA spiked in. Described subset: FACS-sorted CD8+CD4-CCR7+CD45RA+ naive T cells. The J gene is TRBJ2-3, the V gene TRBV7-6; D remains unclear. The CDR3 coding sequence is TGTGCCAGCAGCCCCCCTCCCAACGGAGGCACAGATACGCAGTATTTT. Translating gives CASSPPPNGGTDTQYF. Complete variable domain (other parts from reference TRBV7-6 and TRBJ2-3): GAGVSQSPRYKVTKRGQDVALRCDPISGHVSLYWYRQALGQGPEFLTYFNYEAQQDKSGLPNDRFSAERPEGSISTLTIQRTEQRDSAMYRCASSPPPNGGTDTQYFGPGTRLTVL.